This T cell receptor (beta chain) was recorded in a study of OX40 agonist ivuxolimab in advanced cancers. The overall study: In three patients, partial responses were observed, one with hepatocellular carcinoma and two with cutaneous melanoma.

Germline assignment: CDR1 LGHNA and CDR2 YNFKEQ. CDR3 length equals 16 residues. Germline trimming cut 0 bases from V and 2 bases from J; bases unmatched to any gene: 3. Assay used: immunoSEQ multiplex PCR; TCRdb lists only in-frame clones, some missing. This sample has over 40,000 clones, with approximately 86% found just once. The clonotype originates from an adult with an advanced solid tumor such as melanoma, head and neck, liver or kidney cancer. The chain is built from TRBV4-2 and TRBJ2-1; 8 bases map to TRBD2. The sequenced sample was CD4+ or CD8+ T cells sorted from blood, obtained in a trial of the OX40 agonist ivuxolimab. For the CDR3, the DNA is TGTGCCAGCAGCCAAGAGACTAGCGCGCCCTACAATGAGCAGTTCTTC. It codes for CASSQETSAPYNEQFF.